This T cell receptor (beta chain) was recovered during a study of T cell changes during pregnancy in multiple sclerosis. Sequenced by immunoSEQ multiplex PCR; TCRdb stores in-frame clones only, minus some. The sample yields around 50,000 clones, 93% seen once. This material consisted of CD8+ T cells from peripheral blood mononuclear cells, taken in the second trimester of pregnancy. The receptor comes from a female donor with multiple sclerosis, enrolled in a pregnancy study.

CDR3 in amino acids: CASSGTGELFF. The CDR3 DNA reads as TGTGCCAGCTCGGGTACCGGGGAGCTGTTTTTT. V is TRBV2 and J is TRBJ2-2; D remains ambiguous. Trimming cost V 8 bases and J 5 bases, with 6 bases left between them. The V gene's germline CDR1 is SNHLY and CDR2 FYNNEI. The length of the CDR3 is 11 residues.